A selection of T cell receptor beta chains follows, all from one sample in a study of CD8 T cells in Susac syndrome. TCRdb used MiXCR to reprocess the immunoSEQ multiplex PCR reads, holding one entry per CDR3 protein. There are some 220,000 distinct CDR3 sequences in the sample; approximately 95% occur only once, and about 0.091% lies in the top ten. The sample was CD4+ T cells from PBMCs. The source is a human donor with multiple sclerosis. Each CDR3 is given without its conserved first and last residue. Fields, in order: J gene, V gene, CDR3 protein.

j_call: TRBJ1-2; v_call: TRBV5-1; cdr3_aa: ASSQDRGLAYGYT
j_call: TRBJ2-1; v_call: TRBV27; cdr3_aa: ASSLVRLAGNYNEQF
j_call: TRBJ2-1; v_call: TRBV5-1; cdr3_aa: ASSFLAGVNNEQF
j_call: TRBJ1-2; v_call: TRBV15; cdr3_aa: ATSVGQGAANYGYT
j_call: TRBJ2-1; v_call: TRBV12-3/TRBV12-4; cdr3_aa: ASSLVGGNEQF
j_call: TRBJ1-1; v_call: TRBV20-1; cdr3_aa: SASRGQGFTEAF
j_call: TRBJ2-3; v_call: TRBV28; cdr3_aa: ASTPSTGTGSTDTQY
j_call: TRBJ2-1; v_call: TRBV3-1; cdr3_aa: ASSQEERTGHQF
j_call: TRBJ2-7; v_call: TRBV6-5; cdr3_aa: ASRGQIYEQY
j_call: TRBJ1-2; v_call: TRBV6-2/TRBV6-3; cdr3_aa: ASRGPNYGYT
j_call: TRBJ1-1; v_call: TRBV7-9; cdr3_aa: ASSLDLRWDIHTEAF